This T cell receptor beta chain stems from a study of CD8 T cells in ankylosing spondylitis. The CDR3 spans 14 residues. CDR1 MNHEY and CDR2 SVGAGI come from the germline V gene. V lost 0 bases and J 4 bases, leaving 9 bases between the germline ends. Study outcomes and limitations: Reportedly, significant enrichment of disease-linked clones occurred in matched ankylosing spondylitis synovial fluid.

Worth noting for this clonotype: The target antigen is unknown.

TCRdb used MiXCR to reprocess the 5' RACE reads, holding one entry per CDR3 protein. The data hold under 300,000 distinct CDR3 sequences, with approximately 20% observed a single time. The chain uses TRBV6-5 and TRBJ1-1; D gene ambiguous. The TCR comes from a male donor with ankylosing spondylitis or in good health (not recorded which). The sequenced material came from blood, either unsorted or a sorted T cell fraction (not recorded which). In DNA form, the CDR3 reads TGTGCCAGCAGTTACTCGGGGTCGGTCACTGAAGCTTTCTTT. Translating it yields CASSYSGSVTEAFF.